The 32 T cell receptor beta chains listed next were all sequenced from one sample in a study of cytomegalovirus exposure and HLA in healthy donors. Researchers ran the PCR with 60 Vbeta and 13 Jbeta primers. The data were produced by immunoSEQ multiplex PCR, yet TCRdb's version contains in-frame clones alone and is incomplete. The repertoire holds around 62,000 clones, 70% to 90% seen once, with 2.5% to 3% in the top ten. Source material: PBMCs. The receptors were sampled from a woman aged 30 to 39 in good health and CMV-seronegative.

V and J are TRBV9 and TRBJ2-3; TRBD1 matches at 7 bases. This CDR3 is built from 15 residues. Trimming cost V 0 bases and J 3 bases; bases outside gene matches: 4. The germline CDR1 and CDR2 sequences are SGDLS and YYNGEE. The CDR3 DNA reads as TGTGCCAGCAGCGTAGGTGGCAGGGGGACAGATACGCAGTATTTT. It codes for CASSVGGRGTDTQYF.

The gene calls are TRBV4-1 and TRBJ2-5, with D perhaps matching TRBD2 (5 bases). Trimming took off 2 bases at V and 2 bases at J, with 6 bases between the two ends. Germline CDR1 is MGHRA and CDR2 is YSYEKL. The CDR3 extends over 13 amino acids. The CDR3 DNA reads TGCGCCAGCAGCCAAAGGACTCAAGAGACCCAGTACTTC. Protein product: CASSQRTQETQYF.

The rearrangement links TRBV6-4 to TRBJ1-2; 9 positions agree with TRBD1. The CDR3 is 17 residues long. The germline gives CDR1 MRHNA, CDR2 SNTAGT. V was clipped by 3 bases and J by 4 bases; unmatched bases: 12. CDR3 DNA sequence: TGTGCCAGCAGTGAACGTACAGGGGGCGATGAGGGCTATGGCTACACCTTC. As protein: CASSERTGGDEGYGYTF.

The V gene is TRBV28, the J gene TRBJ1-1, with D possibly being TRBD1 (6 bases). Germline V CDR1 and CDR2: MDHEN, SYDVKM. The length of the CDR3 is 15 residues. The germline V and J ends were trimmed by 2 bases and 1 base, with 11 bases remaining between them. DNA for the CDR3: TGTGCCAGCAGTTTAACAGGGTCGGGGAACACTGAAGCTTTCTTT. It yields the protein CASSLTGSGNTEAFF.

This chain uses TRBV25-1 with TRBJ2-7; D perhaps matches TRBD1 (6 bases). CDR3 length: 13 amino acids. Trimming cost V 8 bases and J 1 base, with 12 bases left between them. The germline V gene has CDR1 MGHDK and CDR2 SYGVNS. The CDR3 loop is CASQQGQSYEQYF. CDR3 DNA sequence: TGTGCCAGCCAACAGGGCCAATCCTACGAGCAGTACTTC.

The rearrangement links TRBV14 to TRBJ2-2; D may be TRBD2 (6 bases). Trimming left V 5 bases short and J 8 bases short, with 15 bases between. This CDR3 comprises 14 residues. Germline V gene data show CDR1 as SGHDN and CDR2 as FVKESK. CDR3 in amino acids: CASSGDSLRGELFF. CDR3 nucleotides: TGTGCCAGCAGCGGGGACTCTCTCAGAGGGGAGCTGTTTTTT.

J is TRBJ2-5 and V is TRBV11-3, with no clear D. V lost 5 bases and J 0 bases, leaving 7 bases between the germline ends. CDR3 length: 13 amino acids. Germline-derived CDR1 and CDR2 are SGHNT and YENEEA. The DNA of the CDR3 is TGTGCCAGCAGCCGAGGATACCAAGAGACCCAGTACTTC. Its protein is CASSRGYQETQYF.

On this clone itself: Distinct nucleotide sequences in the sample also encode this CDR3. This sequence joins TRBV18 and TRBJ1-5; possibly TRBD1 for D (5 bases). The germline CDR1 and CDR2 sequences are KGHSH and LQKENI. This CDR3 is 14 amino acids long. Trimming took 3 bases from V and 5 from J, leaving 11 bases between them. As DNA, the CDR3 is TGTGCCAGCTCACCGGCCGGGGGTCATCAGCCCCAGCATTTT. Amino acids: CASSPAGGHQPQHF.

The gene calls are TRBV6-1 and TRBJ1-4; D is possibly TRBD1 (5 bases). Per the germline V gene, CDR1 is MNHNS and CDR2 is SASEGT. This CDR3 contains 19 residues. The germline V and J ends were trimmed by 0 bases and 0 bases, with 17 bases remaining between them. The CDR3 DNA follows: TGTGCCAGCAGTGAAGCGTACAGGCCCTATGGAACAACTAATGAAAAACTGTTTTTT. It is translated as CASSEAYRPYGTTNEKLFF.

Sample share makes this clone large. The chain is built from TRBV6-1 and TRBJ2-6; D is possibly TRBD1 (5 bases). The CDR3 runs to 15 residues. Deletions cut 0 bases from V and 4 bases from J, with 7 bases between. Germline V gene data show CDR1 as MNHNS and CDR2 as SASEGT. The DNA for the CDR3 is TGTGCCAGCAGTGAAGCGGCAGGGGGGGCCAACGTCCTGACTTTC. As protein: CASSEAAGGANVLTF.

This sequence joins TRBV6-5 and TRBJ2-1, with TRBD2 matching 7 bases. This CDR3 comprises 13 residues. Germline CDR1 is MNHEY and CDR2 is SVGAGI. With 6 bases clipped from V and 6 bases from J, the junction kept 5 bases outside the gene matches. CDR3 in DNA: TGTGCCAGCAGACCCGGGACTACCAATGAGCAGTTCTTC. Translating gives CASRPGTTNEQFF.

The CDR3 coding sequence is TGTGCCAGCAGCGCGAGGGACATCCCACTGCAGTATTTT. It specifies CASSARDIPLQYF. The chain couples TRBV7-9 to TRBJ2-3; tentative D call: TRBD1 (6 bases). CDR3 size: 13 residues. The germline V gene has CDR1 SEHNR and CDR2 FQNEAQ (reference sequence). The V end lost 5 bases, the J end lost 11 bases, and 17 bases lay between the germline ends.

V is TRBV5-6 and J is TRBJ1-1; D is possibly TRBD1 (6 bases). The CDR3 runs 17 residues. Germline loops: CDR1 SGHDT, CDR2 YYEEEE. The V end lost 4 bases, the J end lost 8 bases, and 27 bases lay between the germline ends. The CDR3 coding sequence is TGTGCCAGCAGCCTTGGGAAACAGGGTTTCTTTTATTCGGAAGCTTTCTTT. It yields the protein CASSLGKQGFFYSEAFF. The full variable domain, in which reference TRBV5-6 and TRBJ1-1 provide the parts outside the CDR3, is DAGVTQSPTHLIKTRGQQVTLRCSPKSGHDTVSWYQQALGQGPQFIFQYYEEEERQRGNFPDRFSGHQFPNYSSELNVNALLLGDSALYLCASSLGKQGFFYSEAFFGQGTRLTVV.

The CDR3 region has the DNA TGTGCCAGCACTGTAGGGGGCTACTCCTACGAGCAGTACTTC. Protein product: CASTVGGYSYEQYF. The chain joins TRBV28 to TRBJ2-7; 7 bases agree with TRBD1. V shed 7 bases, J shed 0 bases, and the junction held 6 bases outside the gene matches. The CDR3 spans 14 residues. Germline V gene sequence: CDR1 MDHEN, CDR2 SYDVKM.

This sequence joins TRBV5-5 and TRBJ1-1; D is uncertain. This CDR3 contains 14 residues. Per the germline V gene, CDR1 is SGHKS and CDR2 is YYEKEE (reference sequence). Between the trimmed V and J ends, which lost 2 bases and 5 bases, there was a span of 13 bases. CDR3 DNA sequence: TGTGCCAGCAGCTTAGGAGCTATAAGGACTGAAGCTTTCTTT. Encoded protein: CASSLGAIRTEAFF.

This chain uses TRBV9 with TRBJ1-4; weak D call: TRBD1 (5 bases). The CDR3 runs 17 residues. V lost 0 bases and J 3 bases, leaving 15 bases between the germline ends. Germline values: CDR1 SGDLS, CDR2 YYNGEE. The CDR3 loop is CASSVGVGRGANEKLFF. The CDR3 nucleotides are TGTGCCAGCAGCGTAGGGGTAGGGAGGGGAGCTAATGAAAAACTGTTTTTT.

This clone turned up a few times. The CDR3 is CASRGRISGLTGELFF. CDR3 bases: TGTGCCAGCAGGGGCCGAATAAGCGGCCTCACCGGGGAGCTGTTTTTT. The chain joins TRBV2 to TRBJ2-2; tentatively, D is TRBD2 (5 bases). The CDR3 spans 16 residues. Trimming cost V 6 bases and J 4 bases, with 18 bases left between them. CDR1 and CDR2 from the germline V gene are SNHLY and FYNNEI.

The genes are TRBV6-1 and TRBJ1-2; no clear D. Germline-derived CDR1 and CDR2 are MNHNS and SASEGT. Trimming shortened V by 5 bases and J by 7 bases, and 8 bases separated the two germline ends. The length of the CDR3 is 11 residues. Here the CDR3 reads CASSYGGGYTF. CDR3 nucleotide sequence: TGTGCCAGCAGTTACGGTGGTGGCTACACCTTC.

This chain links TRBV2 with TRBJ2-1, with 7 positions matching TRBD2. Germline V gene lookup returns CDR1 SNHLY and CDR2 FYNNEI. The CDR3 is 13 residues long. Trimming removed 9 bases from V and 10 bases from J; junction bases left unmatched: 12. This CDR3 is CASSWEGRKEQFF. CDR3 DNA: TGTGCCAGTTCCTGGGAGGGTCGGAAGGAGCAGTTCTTC. The entire variable domain, with the rest obtained from reference TRBV2 and TRBJ2-1, is as follows: EPEVTQTPSHQVTQMGQEVILRCVPISNHLYFYWYRQILGQKVEFLVSFYNNEISEKSEIFDDQFSVERPDGSNFTLKIRSTKLEDSAMYFCASSWEGRKEQFFGPGTRLTVL.

The chain has TRBV7-9 and TRBJ2-5; maybe TRBD2 (6 bases). With 5 bases removed from V and 0 bases from J, the gap between germline ends came to 13 bases. The germline V gene has CDR1 SEHNR and CDR2 FQNEAQ (reference sequence). The CDR3 is made up of 15 amino acids. As DNA, the CDR3 is TGTGCCAGCAGCCCAGGGACTGCGTACCAAGAGACCCAGTACTTC. It codes for CASSPGTAYQETQYF.

V and J are TRBV10-3 and TRBJ2-3; the D gene is possibly TRBD1 (6 bases). The germline V gene encodes CDR1 ENHRY and CDR2 SYGVKD. The CDR3 is 15 residues long. Trimming removed 3 bases at V and 0 bases at J, with 10 bases between. The CDR3 reads CAISDSTGSTDTQYF. The CDR3 nucleotides are TGTGCCATCAGTGACAGCACAGGGAGCACAGATACGCAGTATTTT.

As concerns this clone: The junction departs from the called germline gene at one end, perhaps through a read error. This chain joins TRBV7-9 and TRBJ2-7; possible D gene TRBD2, 6 bases. This CDR3 spans 15 amino acids. Germline CDR1 reads SEHNR; CDR2 reads FQNEAQ (reference sequence). In DNA, the CDR3 is TGTTCCAGCAGCTTAGCGTGGGGGGTCTCCTACGAGCAGTACTTC. As protein: CSSSLAWGVSYEQYF.

The CDR3 DNA reads TGTGCCAGCAGCCACAACCTACAGGGGGGCGAGCAGTACTTC. As protein: CASSHNLQGGEQYF. The chain couples TRBV5-5 to TRBJ2-7; 8 bases align to TRBD1. Germline CDR1 is SGHKS and CDR2 is YYEKEE (reference sequence). Trimming at V came to 4 bases and at J to 6 bases, leaving 9 bases not matched to a gene. This CDR3 region has 14 residues.

J is TRBJ1-2 and V is TRBV11-1, with 7 bases identical to TRBD1. The CDR3 has 13 residues. The trim removed 5 bases at V and 7 bases at J, leaving 7 bases unmatched. Germline-derived CDR1 and CDR2 are SGHAT and FQDESV (reference sequence). The CDR3 region is CASSRRQGRGYTF. The CDR3 DNA reads TGTGCCAGCAGCCGCCGACAGGGCCGTGGCTACACCTTC. Supplemented by reference TRBV11-1 and TRBJ1-2, the full variable domain reads EAEVAQSPRYKITEKSQAVAFWCDPISGHATLYWYRQILGQGPELLVQFQDESVVDDSQLPKDRFSAERLKGVDSTLKIQPAELGDSAMYLCASSRRQGRGYTFGSGTRLTVV.

This sequence joins TRBV7-2 and TRBJ1-6, with 7 bases lining up with TRBD1. The germline V gene has CDR1 SGHTA and CDR2 FQGNSA. J was trimmed by 6 bases and V by 5 bases; bases with no gene match: 7. This CDR3 has 15 amino acids. The CDR3 DNA reads TGTGCCAGCAGCAACAGACAGGGAGGTAATTCACCCCTCCACTTT. This sequence encodes CASSNRQGGNSPLHF.

The chain carries TRBV27 and TRBJ1-2; D not resolved. CDR1 and CDR2 from the germline V gene are MNHEY and SMNVEV (reference sequence). The germline V and J ends were trimmed by 5 bases and 3 bases, with 16 bases remaining between them. The CDR3 covers 15 residues. For the CDR3, the DNA is TGTGCCAGCAGTCCTCGGCCGCCGGCGGACTATGGCTACACCTTC. Translating gives CASSPRPPADYGYTF.

Only a few counts were recorded for this clone. This CDR3 reads CASSRGDPQPQHF. The CDR3 bases are TGTGCCAGTAGTCGGGGAGACCCTCAGCCCCAGCATTTT. V is TRBV19 and J is TRBJ1-5, with D unresolved. The CDR3 contains 13 residues. Germline lookup yields CDR1 LNHDA and CDR2 SQIVND (reference sequence). V lost 5 bases, J lost 6 bases, and 11 bases lay in between.

The V gene is TRBV5-6, the J gene TRBJ2-7; 9 bases match TRBD1. Looked up from germline, CDR1 is SGHDT and CDR2 is YYEEEE. With 3 bases clipped from V and 2 bases from J, the junction kept 3 bases outside the gene matches. CDR3 length: 14 amino acids. The chain's CDR3 is CASSSWTGAYEQYF. DNA of the CDR3: TGTGCCAGCAGCTCCTGGACAGGGGCCTACGAGCAGTACTTC.

The chain uses TRBV6-6 and TRBJ1-4; D is ambiguous. The germline V and J ends were trimmed by 5 bases and 5 bases, with 12 bases remaining between them. The CDR3 is made up of 14 amino acids. The germline gives CDR1 MNHNY, CDR2 SVGAGI (reference sequence). Written as DNA, the CDR3 is TGTGCCAGCAGTCCACAGATAGAAAATGAAAAACTGTTTTTT. As protein: CASSPQIENEKLFF.

The chain recombines TRBV6-4 with TRBJ2-3; D possibly corresponds to TRBD1 (6 bases). The germline V gene has CDR1 MRHNA and CDR2 SNTAGT. Between the trimmed V and J ends, which lost 5 bases and 0 bases, there was a span of 9 bases. This CDR3 is 14 amino acids long. CDR3 amino acids: CASSTDRSTDTQYF. CDR3 in DNA: TGTGCCAGCAGTACGGACAGAAGCACAGATACGCAGTATTTT.

The chain uses TRBV2 and TRBJ2-5, with 11 bases matching TRBD2. Germline V CDR1 and CDR2: SNHLY, FYNNEI. The J segment lost 0 bases and the V segment lost 10 bases, leaving 4 bases of the junction unmatched. The CDR3 runs to 14 residues. This CDR3 is CANLAGGYQETQYF. The CDR3 nucleotides read TGTGCCAACCTAGCGGGGGGTTACCAAGAGACCCAGTACTTC.

The rearrangement uses TRBV19 and TRBJ1-1; possible D gene TRBD1, 6 bases. Germline CDR1 and CDR2: LNHDA and SQIVND (reference sequence). V lost 6 bases to trimming and J lost 1 base, with 9 bases between them. The CDR3 totals 13 residues. CDR3 sequence: CASSQQGNTEAFF. The CDR3 DNA reads TGTGCCAGTAGCCAACAGGGGAACACTGAAGCTTTCTTT.